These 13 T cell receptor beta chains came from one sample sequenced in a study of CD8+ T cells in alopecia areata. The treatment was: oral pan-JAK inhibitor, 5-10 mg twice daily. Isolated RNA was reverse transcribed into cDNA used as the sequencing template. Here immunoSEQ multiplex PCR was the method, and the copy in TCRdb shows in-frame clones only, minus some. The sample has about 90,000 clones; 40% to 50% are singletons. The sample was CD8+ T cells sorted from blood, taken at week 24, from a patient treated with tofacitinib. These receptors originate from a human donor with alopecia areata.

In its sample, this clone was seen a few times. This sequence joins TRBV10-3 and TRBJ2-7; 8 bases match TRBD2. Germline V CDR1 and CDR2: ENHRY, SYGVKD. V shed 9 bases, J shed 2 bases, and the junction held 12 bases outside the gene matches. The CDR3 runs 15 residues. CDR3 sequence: CAIGGGGTIPYEQYF. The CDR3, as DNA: TGTGCCATTGGAGGCGGGGGGACCATCCCCTACGAGCAGTACTTC.

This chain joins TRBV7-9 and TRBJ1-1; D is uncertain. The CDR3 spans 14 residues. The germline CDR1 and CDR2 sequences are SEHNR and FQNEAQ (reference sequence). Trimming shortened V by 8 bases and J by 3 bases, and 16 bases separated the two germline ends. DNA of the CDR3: TGTGCCAGCGGTCTCCGGGCCCCCTACACTGAAGCTTTCTTT. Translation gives CASGLRAPYTEAFF.

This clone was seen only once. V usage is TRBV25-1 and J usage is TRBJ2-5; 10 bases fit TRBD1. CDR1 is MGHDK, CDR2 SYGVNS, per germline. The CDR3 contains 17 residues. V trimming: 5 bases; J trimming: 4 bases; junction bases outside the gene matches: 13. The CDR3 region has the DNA TGTGCCAGCAGTCGTCGGGACAGGGGTCCGGCCTTAGAGACCCAGTACTTC. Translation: CASSRRDRGPALETQYF.

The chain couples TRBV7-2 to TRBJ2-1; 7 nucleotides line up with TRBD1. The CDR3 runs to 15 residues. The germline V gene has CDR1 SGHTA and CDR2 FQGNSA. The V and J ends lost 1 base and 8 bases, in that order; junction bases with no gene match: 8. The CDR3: CASSLEPRGKDEQFF. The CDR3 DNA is TGTGCCAGCAGCTTAGAGCCCAGGGGGAAGGATGAGCAGTTCTTC. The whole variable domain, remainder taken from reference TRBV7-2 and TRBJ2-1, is GAGVSQSPSNKVTEKGKDVELRCDPISGHTALYWYRQSLGQGLEFLIYFQGNSAPDKSGLPSDRFSAERTGGSVSTLTIQRTQQEDSAVYLCASSLEPRGKDEQFFGPGTRLTVL.

Written as DNA, the CDR3 is TGCGCCAGCAGCCAAACGGGGGCAGGGGGCGGATACGAGCAGTACTTC. It translates to CASSQTGAGGGYEQYF. V is TRBV4-1 and J is TRBJ2-7, with 8 bases aligning to TRBD1. The trim removed 2 bases at V and 4 bases at J, leaving 10 bases unmatched. CDR1 and CDR2 from the germline V gene are MGHRA and YSYEKL. The CDR3 runs 16 residues.

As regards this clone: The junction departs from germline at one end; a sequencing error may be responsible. The CDR3 nucleotides read TGTGCTAGCAGCATCGGGACTAGCGATGAGCAGTTCTTC. This encodes CASSIGTSDEQFF. This chain links TRBV7-7 with TRBJ2-1; 10 bases are a match to TRBD2. The germline gives CDR1 SSHAT, CDR2 FNYEAQ (reference sequence). The CDR3 covers 13 residues. The full variable domain, in which reference TRBV7-7 and TRBJ2-1 provide the parts outside the CDR3, is GAGVSQSPRYKVTKRGQDVTLRCDPISSHATLYWYQQALGQGPEFLTYFNYEAQPDKSGLPSDRFSAERPEGSISTLTIQRTEQRDSAMYRCASSIGTSDEQFFGPGTRLTVL.

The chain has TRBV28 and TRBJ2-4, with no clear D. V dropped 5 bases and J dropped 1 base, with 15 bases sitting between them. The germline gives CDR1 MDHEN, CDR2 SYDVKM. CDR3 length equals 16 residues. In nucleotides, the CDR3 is TGTGCCAGCAGTCCCCGCCCCAGAGAGGCCAAAAACATTCAGTACTTC. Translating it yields CASSPRPREAKNIQYF.

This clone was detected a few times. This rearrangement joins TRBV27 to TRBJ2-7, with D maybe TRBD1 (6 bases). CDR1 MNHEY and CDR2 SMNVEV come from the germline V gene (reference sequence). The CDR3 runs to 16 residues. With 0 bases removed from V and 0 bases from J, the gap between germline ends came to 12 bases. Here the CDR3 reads CASSLSVGASSYEQYF. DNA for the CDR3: TGTGCCAGCAGTTTATCGGTGGGGGCTAGCTCCTACGAGCAGTACTTC.

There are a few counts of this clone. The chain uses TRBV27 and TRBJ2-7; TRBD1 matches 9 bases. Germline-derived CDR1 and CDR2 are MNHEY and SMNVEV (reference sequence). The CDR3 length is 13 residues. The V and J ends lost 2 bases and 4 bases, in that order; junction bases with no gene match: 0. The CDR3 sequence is CASSLGTGYEQYF. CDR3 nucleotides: TGTGCCAGCAGTTTAGGGACAGGGTACGAGCAGTACTTC.

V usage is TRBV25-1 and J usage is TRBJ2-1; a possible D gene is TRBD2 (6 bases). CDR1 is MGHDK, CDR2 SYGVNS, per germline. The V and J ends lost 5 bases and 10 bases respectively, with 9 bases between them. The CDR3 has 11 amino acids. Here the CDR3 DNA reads TGTGCCAGCAGTCCTAGCGAAGAGCAGTTCTTC. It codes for CASSPSEEQFF. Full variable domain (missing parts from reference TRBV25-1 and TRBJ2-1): EADIYQTPRYLVIGTGKKITLECSQTMGHDKMYWYQQDPGMELHLIHYSYGVNSTEKGDLSSESTVSRIRTEHFPLTLESARPSHTSQYLCASSPSEEQFFGPGTRLTVL.

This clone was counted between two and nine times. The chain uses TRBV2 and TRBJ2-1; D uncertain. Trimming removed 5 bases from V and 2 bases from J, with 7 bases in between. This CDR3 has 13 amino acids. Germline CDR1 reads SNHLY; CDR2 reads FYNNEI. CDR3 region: CASSNWAYNEQFF. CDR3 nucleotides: TGTGCCAGCAGTAACTGGGCCTACAATGAGCAGTTCTTC.

The CDR3 DNA reads TGCGCCAGCAGCCAAGGGGGGACAGCCGAGCAGTTCTTC. Its protein is CASSQGGTAEQFF. The chain couples TRBV4-1 to TRBJ2-1; 7 nucleotides agree with TRBD1. V lost 1 base to trimming and J lost 10 bases; unmatched junction nucleotides: 4. The germline CDR1 and CDR2 sequences are MGHRA and YSYEKL. CDR3 length: 13 amino acids.

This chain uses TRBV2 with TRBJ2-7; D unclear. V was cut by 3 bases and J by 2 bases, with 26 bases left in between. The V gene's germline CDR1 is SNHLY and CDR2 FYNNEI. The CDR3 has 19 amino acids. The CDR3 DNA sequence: TGTGCCAGCAGTGAGGACCAAAGGGCCCCGCGAAGCGCCCCCTACGAGCAGTACTTC. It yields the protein CASSEDQRAPRSAPYEQYF.